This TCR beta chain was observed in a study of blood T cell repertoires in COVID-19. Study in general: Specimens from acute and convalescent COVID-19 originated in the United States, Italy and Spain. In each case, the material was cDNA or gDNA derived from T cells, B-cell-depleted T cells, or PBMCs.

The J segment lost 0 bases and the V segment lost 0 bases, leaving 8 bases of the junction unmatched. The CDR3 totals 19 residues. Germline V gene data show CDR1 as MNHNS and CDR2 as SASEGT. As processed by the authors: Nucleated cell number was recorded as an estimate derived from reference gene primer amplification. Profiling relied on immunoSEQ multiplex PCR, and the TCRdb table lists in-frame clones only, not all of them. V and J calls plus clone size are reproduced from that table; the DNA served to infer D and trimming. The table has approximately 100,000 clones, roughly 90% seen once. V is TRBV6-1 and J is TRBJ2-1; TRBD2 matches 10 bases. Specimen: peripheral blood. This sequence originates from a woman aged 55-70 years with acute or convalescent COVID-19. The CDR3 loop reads CASSEAIAGGPSSYNEQFF. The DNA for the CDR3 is TGTGCCAGCAGTGAAGCGATAGCGGGAGGCCCGAGCTCCTACAATGAGCAGTTCTTC.